The source of this T cell receptor (beta chain) is a study of chemoradiotherapy in HPV16-positive cancers. As for the study in general: Candidate HPV-specific clones and shared TCR motifs came from two HPV16-positive patients. Study outcomes and limitations: Non-HPV-specific T cells did not expand in tumors during treatment, whereas candidate HPV-specific clones and E7-related motifs did.

Some clones are missing from TCRdb's copy, which holds only in-frame ones; the method was immunoSEQ multiplex PCR. The sample lists around 53,000 clones; 90% were seen once. A note on this clone: Its cognate antigen is unknown.

The sequence was collected from a human donor with HPV-associated anogenital cancer. The starting material was blood, obtained from a patient who underwent chemoradiotherapy.

DNA for the CDR3: TGTGCCAGCACCCCGGTGGCAGCCGCGGCCCAGTACTTC. Its translation: CASTPVAAAAQYF. This chain links TRBV5-5 with TRBJ2-5, with D hard to call. V was clipped by 6 bases and J by 9 bases, with 18 bases between them. The CDR3 is 13 residues long. The V gene's germline CDR1 is SGHKS and CDR2 YYEKEE (reference sequence).